The 5 T cell receptor beta chains reported below all come from one sample, sequenced in a study of blood T cell repertoires in COVID-19. Libraries were prepared by immunoSEQ multiplex PCR; TCRdb keeps only in-frame clonotypes and omits some of them. The sample yields 150,000 to 200,000 clones, around 81% seen once. The sample comprised peripheral blood. The receptors originated from a man aged 55 to 70 with active or convalescent COVID-19.

This clone was detected only once. The V gene is TRBV10-1, the J gene TRBJ2-3; 12 bases map to TRBD2. The CDR3 runs to 15 residues. Unmatched junction bases numbered 6, after V lost 6 bases and J lost 5 bases. Germline CDR1 reads WNHNN; CDR2 reads SYGVQD (reference sequence). In DNA form, the CDR3 reads TGCGCCAGCAGCGCCGGGACTAGCGGGCAAGATACGCAGTATTTT. Protein sequence: CASSAGTSGQDTQYF.

The V gene is TRBV10-3, the J gene TRBJ1-4; 7 bases line up with TRBD1. The CDR3 covers 15 residues. In germline, CDR1 is ENHRY, CDR2 SYGVKD. The junction had 3 bases not matched to a gene; V was cut back by 2 bases and J by 3 bases. The CDR3 sequence: CAISETGQANEKLFF. CDR3 bases: TGTGCCATCAGTGAGACCGGACAGGCTAATGAAAAACTGTTTTTT.

V gene TRBV20-1 combines with J gene TRBJ2-7; 8 nucleotides agree with TRBD2. The junction had 7 bases not matched to a gene; V was cut back by 3 bases and J by 0 bases. Per the germline V gene, CDR1 is DFQATT and CDR2 is SNEGSKA (reference sequence). The CDR3 sequence is 15 residues long. The CDR3 region is CSASLAGLLSYEQYF. The CDR3 bases are TGCAGTGCTAGTCTAGCGGGCCTTCTCTCCTACGAGCAGTACTTC.

The genes are TRBV4-2 and TRBJ1-1; D not certain. Germline assignment: CDR1 LGHNA and CDR2 YNFKEQ. The V end was cut by 0 bases, the J end by 2 bases, with 10 bases between. The CDR3 has 15 residues. The CDR3 nucleotides are TGTGCCAGCAGCCAAGAACGCGGGGTCAACACTGAAGCTTTCTTT. Residues: CASSQERGVNTEAFF.

This chain connects TRBV6-1 to TRBJ1-5; D is perhaps TRBD1 (5 bases). The V end was cut by 2 bases, the J end by 5 bases, with 10 bases between. The V gene's germline CDR1 is MNHNS and CDR2 SASEGT. CDR3 length: 14 residues. The CDR3 spells CASSEIRGDQPQHF. The CDR3 bases are TGTGCCAGCAGTGAAATCCGGGGGGATCAGCCCCAGCATTTT.